The rows below give T cell receptor beta chains drawn from one sample of a study of T cells after yellow fever vaccination. TCRdb called the 5' RACE reads again in MiXCR, with one record for every CDR3 protein. The data hold some 320,000 distinct CDR3 sequences, with approximately 8% observed a single time. The material was CD4+ T cells sorted from PBMCs, obtained 5 days after the yellow fever booster vaccination. These receptors all come from a young man who received the YFV17D yellow fever vaccine. CDR3s leave out the opening cysteine and the closing phenylalanine or tryptophan. The order of the fields is V gene, J gene, clone size, CDR3 length, CDR3 protein. Size is stated for part of the rows, as once, few or many counts, or as a class when the clone is expanded.

TRBV7-9	TRBJ1-2	few	11	ASSLYFDYGYT
TRBV24-1	TRBJ2-3	few	13	ATSDPRQGADTQY
TRBV9	TRBJ2-3	few	12	ASSPDSWSDTQY
TRBV5-5	TRBJ2-5	few	11	ASSGSYQETQY
TRBV7-9	TRBJ1-2	-	11	ATDREANYGYT
TRBV4-1	TRBJ1-6	-	17	ASSHGPDWGTGRASPLH
TRBV7-9	TRBJ1-2	-	10	ASSLVVGGYT
TRBV27	TRBJ2-1	many	10	ASSSPYNEQF
TRBV7-2	TRBJ1-6	many	11	ASTPRGNSPLH
TRBV4-2	TRBJ1-4	-	13	ASSQDRGGGEKLF
TRBV5-6	TRBJ2-5	few	13	ASSLELLREETQY
TRBV27	TRBJ1-1	-	13	ASSLDYTPGTEAF
TRBV6-1	TRBJ2-2	few	12	ASTSGGGTGELF
TRBV6-2/TRBV6-3	TRBJ2-7	many	11	ASMWAAGNEQY
TRBV11-2	TRBJ2-1	few	10	ASSRSGIEQF
TRBV7-9	TRBJ1-2	-	12	ASSGQGFNYGYT
TRBV14	TRBJ2-3	-	11	ASSPYGIDTQY
TRBV29-1	TRBJ1-2	few	11	SVADRAMLGYT
TRBV20-1	TRBJ1-1	few	13	SVDPPPGWNTEAF
TRBV10-3	TRBJ2-5	-	12	AIRVQAVSETQY
TRBV20-1	TRBJ2-5	few	13	SAPDAGGQGKTQY
TRBV7-2	TRBJ1-1	many	10	ASSLKNTEAF
TRBV6-1	TRBJ1-6	few	14	ASKPGQGSYNSPLH
TRBV5-1	TRBJ1-2	-	12	ASSLAVANYGYT